This paragraph covers one T cell receptor beta chain sequence. What it recognizes is unknown. The CDR3 has 17 residues. V was clipped by 3 bases and J by 6 bases; unmatched bases: 14. CDR1 LNHDA and CDR2 SQIVND come from the germline V gene (reference sequence). The data derive from a study of Ad26.COV2.S vaccination and SARS-CoV-2 variants. Described treatment: over 15 received Ad26.COV2.S at low or high dose, single or two shots; a few received placebo; per-sample allocation not given. Sampling was performed 63 days after the first vaccine or placebo injection. Generated by immunoSEQ multiplex PCR, the TCRdb table keeps only in-frame clones and is missing some. The sample comprises about 330,000 clones, under 90% of which are singletons, and around 5.5% rests with the top ten. The study's findings and limits: An underestimation of total T cell responses may have resulted from the TCR breadth and depth analyses. There was reportedly substantial breadth in spike-specific CD8+ and CD4+ T cell responses after vaccination.

Specimen: peripheral blood, collected in a trial of Ad26.COV2.S vaccine versus placebo. This chain uses TRBV19 with TRBJ2-1; 7 nucleotides line up with TRBD2. The sequence came from a person between 18 and 60 years old who received the Ad26.COV2.S COVID-19 vaccine or a placebo. CDR3 region: CASSIKASGQNRNEQFF. The CDR3 DNA reads as TGTGCCAGTAGTATCAAGGCTAGCGGCCAAAATCGCAATGAGCAGTTCTTC.